This T cell receptor beta chain was identified in a study of blood T cell repertoires in COVID-19. At the level of the study: Spain, Italy and the United States supplied samples that represented acute and convalescent COVID-19. T cells, B-cell-depleted T cells, or PBMCs provided the cDNA or gDNA that served as material.

With 4 bases removed from V and 7 bases from J, the gap between germline ends came to 13 bases. CDR1 is MNHNY and CDR2 is SVGAGI in the germline V gene (reference sequence). CDR3 size: 13 residues. Per the original methods: From reference gene primer amplification, estimates of nucleated cell counts were derived. Only in-frame clones appear in the TCRdb table, and some are missing; sequencing was by immunoSEQ multiplex PCR. V and J calls and clone size are those listed in that table; D and trimming were worked out from the DNA. The sample lists about 120,000 clones; roughly 76% were seen once. The clonotype comes from a human donor in a cohort sampled during active COVID-19. Sequencing input: peripheral blood. This chain connects TRBV6-6 to TRBJ1-1; TRBD1 might be the D (5 bases). The CDR3 reads CASSSTGGVEAFF. The CDR3 DNA is TGTGCCAGCAGTTCAACCGGGGGGGTTGAAGCTTTCTTT.